These T cell receptor beta chains were read from a single sample in a study of T-cell memory formation after mild COVID-19. A single record per CDR3 protein comes from TCRdb applying MiXCR to the 5' RACE reads. The sample includes 400,000 to 550,000 distinct CDR3 sequences, about 23% seen only once; the top ten take around 12%. Sequenced material: PBMCs or a T cell subset sorted from them (not recorded which). These receptors were obtained from an adult woman who had mild COVID-19 (a few samples of this study predate the infection). Cell type and time point are not known. Each CDR3 is given with its conserved first and last residue. Clone size is shown for a subset of rows, as once, few, many or a class of expanded clone.

v_gene: TRBV6-6
abundance: few
CDR3aa: CASRPAAGGETQYF

v_gene: TRBV6-5
abundance: -
CDR3aa: CASSRDSSNTEAFF

v_gene: TRBV12-3/TRBV12-4
abundance: few
CDR3aa: CASSQRSSGGELFF

v_gene: TRBV5-1
abundance: few
CDR3aa: CASSLESTSYEQYF

v_gene: TRBV12-3/TRBV12-4
abundance: -
CDR3aa: CASRGGWEKLFF

v_gene: TRBV2
abundance: -
CDR3aa: CASSQLLGEETQYF

v_gene: TRBV7-6
abundance: once
CDR3aa: CASSLEVQGPSGNTIYF

v_gene: TRBV6-5
abundance: few
CDR3aa: CASSPPDGNLAGELFF

v_gene: TRBV20-1
abundance: once
CDR3aa: CSAGGLAGADTQYF

v_gene: TRBV27
abundance: many
CDR3aa: CASSLSHRRYEQYF

v_gene: TRBV5-1
abundance: -
CDR3aa: CASSSGLAGTKETQYF

v_gene: TRBV6-4
abundance: -
CDR3aa: CASSDGPLNEQFF

v_gene: TRBV9
abundance: -
CDR3aa: CAGSRGGARTDTQYF

v_gene: TRBV9
abundance: -
CDR3aa: CASSREGTGEGVSYEQYF

v_gene: TRBV3-1
abundance: few
CDR3aa: CASSQAAGRTEAFF

v_gene: TRBV14
abundance: few
CDR3aa: CASSQQTASYEQYF

v_gene: TRBV20-1
abundance: few
CDR3aa: CSANSDRGAEAFF

v_gene: TRBV20-1
abundance: few
CDR3aa: CSARSLSGGTTYEQYF

v_gene: TRBV12-3/TRBV12-4
abundance: -
CDR3aa: CASSPTGFSGNTIYF

v_gene: TRBV2
abundance: -
CDR3aa: CASSQTLILYNEQFF

v_gene: TRBV20-1
abundance: -
CDR3aa: CSAGLAGAEQFF

v_gene: TRBV7-8
abundance: -
CDR3aa: CASSPRTILPGAYSGRANEQFF

v_gene: TRBV5-5
abundance: -
CDR3aa: CASSLATSSGGVYEQYF

v_gene: TRBV11-1
abundance: -
CDR3aa: CASSLVETKNIQYF

v_gene: TRBV5-1
abundance: -
CDR3aa: CASSLAGPGTGPNTGELFF

v_gene: TRBV5-4
abundance: -
CDR3aa: CASSLVGDIQYF

v_gene: TRBV2
abundance: few
CDR3aa: CASGGLVDYEQYF

v_gene: TRBV7-2
abundance: few
CDR3aa: CASSLGGGSGRGVGELFF

v_gene: TRBV9
abundance: -
CDR3aa: CASSVPHPQATQYF

v_gene: TRBV7-2
abundance: few
CDR3aa: CASSPQPGYTGELFF

v_gene: TRBV6-1
abundance: -
CDR3aa: CASREIRGKGDTGELFF

v_gene: TRBV5-1
abundance: few
CDR3aa: CASSFNPLAEAFF

v_gene: TRBV5-6
abundance: -
CDR3aa: CASSASGGARNIQYF

v_gene: TRBV6-1
abundance: -
CDR3aa: CASSETGSWGGYTF

v_gene: TRBV5-4
abundance: few
CDR3aa: CASSLASGAGTEAFF

v_gene: TRBV19
abundance: few
CDR3aa: CASSARGSLAGFQETQYF

v_gene: TRBV4-3
abundance: few
CDR3aa: CASSQELKYNEQFF

v_gene: TRBV9
abundance: -
CDR3aa: CASSEKQGVNRYEQYF

v_gene: TRBV10-3
abundance: many
CDR3aa: CASMPFHFGQGRNTEAFF

v_gene: TRBV9
abundance: few
CDR3aa: CASSVGVGQGAYEQYF

v_gene: TRBV2
abundance: -
CDR3aa: CASQGTGTYEQYF

v_gene: TRBV5-1
abundance: few
CDR3aa: CASSLVGTTDNEQFF

v_gene: TRBV3-1
abundance: many
CDR3aa: CASSRGGTGELFF

v_gene: TRBV4-3
abundance: -
CDR3aa: CASSKTSGNGDNEQFF

v_gene: TRBV5-1
abundance: few
CDR3aa: CASSLERAGETQYF

v_gene: TRBV6-6
abundance: -
CDR3aa: CASSSSDRATEAFF

v_gene: TRBV19
abundance: -
CDR3aa: CASSMAGQPYEQYF

v_gene: TRBV12-3/TRBV12-4
abundance: few
CDR3aa: CASGGQGDYGYTF

v_gene: TRBV6-2/TRBV6-3
abundance: -
CDR3aa: CASSYGVGFQPQHF

v_gene: TRBV5-1
abundance: few
CDR3aa: CASSLDWTGSGGETQYF

v_gene: TRBV4-2
abundance: once
CDR3aa: CASSQDQTPYNEQFF

v_gene: TRBV11-3
abundance: -
CDR3aa: CASRSPRRDTQYF

v_gene: TRBV6-1
abundance: -
CDR3aa: CASSEALNSPLHF

v_gene: TRBV12-3/TRBV12-4
abundance: -
CDR3aa: CASSFRGEQYF

v_gene: TRBV30
abundance: -
CDR3aa: CAWDYSGSNYEQYF

v_gene: TRBV5-1
abundance: -
CDR3aa: CASSLGPPGVDTQYF

v_gene: TRBV7-2
abundance: few
CDR3aa: CASSLGGYTGGYGYTF

v_gene: TRBV19
abundance: few
CDR3aa: CATGRGRAQRGLFF